Listed here are 2 T cell receptor beta chains from one sample, sequenced in a study of T-cell reconstitution after alpha-beta-depleted transplantation in children. Molecular barcoding with unique molecular identifiers was used for the TCRbeta library. TCRdb independently ran MiXCR on the PCR reads; one entry per CDR3 protein. The sample has some 490,000 distinct CDR3 sequences; under 15% are singletons. The sequences come from PBMCs from the stem cell graft donor, collected from the stem cell graft. Receptor source: a human donor who donated a stem cell graft to a child with combined immunodeficiency.

This clonotype came up many times. The chain couples TRBV12-3 or TRBV12-4 to TRBJ2-1; possibly TRBD1 or TRBD2 for D (5 bases each). This CDR3 region has 16 residues. Trimming pared 7 bases from V and 8 bases from J, leaving 24 bases between. CDR3 nucleotides: TGTGCCAGCACCCCACATACGGGACCGCTTGGCCATGAGCAGTTCTTC. Amino acids: CASTPHTGPLGHEQFF.

The rearrangement links TRBV3-1 to TRBJ1-5, with D unclear. With 3 bases removed from V and 7 bases from J, the gap between germline ends came to 1 base. Germline CDR1 LGHDT, CDR2 YNNKEL (reference sequence). The CDR3 length is 10 residues. CDR3 DNA: TGTGCCAGCAGCCACCAGCCCCAGCATTTT. Amino acid sequence: CASSHQPQHF. The full variable domain, with the rest looked up from reference TRBV3-1 and TRBJ1-5, is DTAVSQTPKYLVTQMGNDKSIKCEQNLGHDTMYWYKQDSKKFLKIMFSYNNKELIINETVPNRFSPKSPDKAHLNLHINSLELGDSAVYFCASSHQPQHFGDGTRLSIL.